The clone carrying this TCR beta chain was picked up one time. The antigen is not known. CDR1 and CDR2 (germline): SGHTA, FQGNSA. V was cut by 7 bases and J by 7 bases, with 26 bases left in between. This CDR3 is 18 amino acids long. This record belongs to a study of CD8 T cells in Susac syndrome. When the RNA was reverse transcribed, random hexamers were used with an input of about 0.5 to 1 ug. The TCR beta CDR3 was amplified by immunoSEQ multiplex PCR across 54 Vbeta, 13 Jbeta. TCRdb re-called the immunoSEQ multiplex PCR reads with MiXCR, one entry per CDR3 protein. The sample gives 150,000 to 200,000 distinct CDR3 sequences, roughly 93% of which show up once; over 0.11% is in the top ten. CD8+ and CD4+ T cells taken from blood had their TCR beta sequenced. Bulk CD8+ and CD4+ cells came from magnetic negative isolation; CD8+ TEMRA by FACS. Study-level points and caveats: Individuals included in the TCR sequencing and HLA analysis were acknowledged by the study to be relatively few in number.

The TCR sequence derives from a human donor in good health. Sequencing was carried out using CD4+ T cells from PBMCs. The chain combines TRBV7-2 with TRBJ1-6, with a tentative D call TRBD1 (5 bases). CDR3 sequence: CASNRYLSDRTLNSPLHF. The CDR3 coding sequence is TGTGCCAGCAACCGATACTTGTCGGACCGGACATTGAATTCACCCCTCCACTTT.